The entry below gives a single T cell receptor (beta chain) sequence along with its context. Its antigen is not identified. This record belongs to a study of T-cell memory formation after mild COVID-19. TCRdb recomputed calls from the 5' RACE reads with MiXCR, one row per CDR3 protein. The sample yields a few hundred thousand distinct CDR3 sequences, about 20% seen once. Study outcomes and limitations: Day 15 to 85 contracting clones showed balanced CD4/CD8; day 15 to 37 expanders favored CD4+.

This clonotype was obtained from a man younger than 35 who had mild COVID-19 (a few samples of this study predate the infection). Cell type and time point are not known. The material sequenced was PBMCs or a T cell subset sorted from them (not recorded which).

The CDR3 region is CASSLDPQRRETQYF. CDR3 nucleotide sequence: TGCGCCAGCAGCTTGGACCCTCAGAGACGGGAGACCCAGTACTTC. This sequence joins TRBV5-1 and TRBJ2-5; D remains ambiguous. This CDR3 comprises 15 residues. CDR1 and CDR2 (germline): SGHRS, YFSETQ. The V end was cut by 0 bases, the J end by 5 bases, with 14 bases between.